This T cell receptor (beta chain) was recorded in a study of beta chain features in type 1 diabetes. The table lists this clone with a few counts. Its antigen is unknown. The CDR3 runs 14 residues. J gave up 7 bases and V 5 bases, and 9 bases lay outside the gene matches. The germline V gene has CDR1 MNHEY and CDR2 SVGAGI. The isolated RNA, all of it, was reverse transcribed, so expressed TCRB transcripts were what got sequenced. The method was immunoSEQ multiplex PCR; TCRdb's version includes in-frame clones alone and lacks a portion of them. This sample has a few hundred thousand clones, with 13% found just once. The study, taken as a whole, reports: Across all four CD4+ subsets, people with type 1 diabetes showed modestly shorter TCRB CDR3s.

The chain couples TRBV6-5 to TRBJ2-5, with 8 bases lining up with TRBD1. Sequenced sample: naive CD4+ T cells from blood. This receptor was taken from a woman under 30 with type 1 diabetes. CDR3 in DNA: TGTGCCAGCAGTAACTTCAGGGGGCTGGGGACCCAGTACTTC. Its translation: CASSNFRGLGTQYF.